The 16 T cell receptor beta chains below were found in one sample sequenced in a study of T cell responses to AZD1222 COVID-19 vaccine (dated by TCRdb to about 2021). Libraries were built with the immunoSEQ multiplex PCR assay. TCRdb's version of the immuneACCESS table is confined to in-frame rearrangements and falls short of the full clone set. An unresolved V gene accounts for under half of the shortfall where checked; the remainder is of unknown origin. This sample has around 120,000 clones in its table, and roughly 90% of those were observed once. The ten most abundant clones make up more than 7% of the sample. This specimen's time point label, interpreted: about 28 days (+/-7) after the second vaccine dose. The sequences come from peripheral blood, collected 28 days after the second AZD1222 dose. Receptors originate from an adult who received the AZD1222 COVID-19 vaccine.

The CDR3 DNA reads as TGTGCCAGCAGTAGGCACAGGGGGGTTAACTATGGCTACACCTTC. Residues: CASSRHRGVNYGYTF. The chain is built from TRBV6-5 and TRBJ1-2; 8 nucleotides line up with TRBD1. V lost 5 bases to trimming and J lost 1 base; unmatched junction nucleotides: 6. The CDR3 covers 15 residues. In germline, CDR1 is MNHEY, CDR2 SVGAGI.

V usage is TRBV4-1 and J usage is TRBJ2-7; 8 bases match TRBD2. CDR1 is MGHRA, CDR2 YSYEKL, per germline. Germline trimming cut 4 bases from V and 4 bases from J; bases unmatched to any gene: 3. The CDR3 extends over 13 amino acids. In DNA form, the CDR3 reads TGCGCCAGCAGCCCTCCTAGCGGGTACGAGCAGTACTTC. Its protein is CASSPPSGYEQYF.

CDR3 DNA sequence: TGTGCCAGCAGTTTCACACCAACCACTGAAGCTTTCTTT. It codes for CASSFTPTTEAFF. The chain links TRBV6-5 to TRBJ1-1; D unclear. The CDR3 is 13 residues long. Germline V gives CDR1 MNHEY, CDR2 SVGAGI. V lost 4 bases and J 4 bases, leaving 10 bases between the germline ends.

The rearrangement links TRBV5-1 to TRBJ2-3; 7 nucleotides line up with TRBD1. There are 14 residues in the CDR3. Germline V gene data show CDR1 as SGHRS and CDR2 as YFSETQ. The J segment lost 4 bases and the V segment lost 4 bases, leaving 6 bases of the junction unmatched. As DNA, the CDR3 is TGCGCCAGCAGCCTCCGACAGGGCCCAGATACGCAGTATTTT. Protein: CASSLRQGPDTQYF.

The gene calls are TRBV9 and TRBJ2-1; D unclear. Germline CDR1 and CDR2: SGDLS and YYNGEE. V lost 1 base, J lost 8 bases, and 16 bases lay in between. The CDR3 consists of 15 residues. CDR3 in DNA: TGTGCCAGCAGCGTATTCGCCCCGGTTTCCCATGAGCAGTTCTTC. This translates into CASSVFAPVSHEQFF.

The chain carries TRBV6-6 and TRBJ1-1, with 7 bases lining up with TRBD1. The CDR3 extends over 15 amino acids. V shed 0 bases, J shed 5 bases, and the junction held 6 bases outside the gene matches. The V gene's germline CDR1 is MNHNY and CDR2 SVGAGI (reference sequence). The CDR3 coding sequence is TGTGCCAGCAGTTACTCGCTACAGGGGAGAACTGAAGCTTTCTTT. This encodes CASSYSLQGRTEAFF.

The V gene is TRBV15, the J gene TRBJ1-3; D remains unclear. Germline V CDR1 and CDR2: LNHNV, YYDKDF (reference sequence). The CDR3 extends over 16 amino acids. The V and J ends lost 3 bases and 1 base respectively, with 13 bases between them. The CDR3 region has the DNA TGTGCCACCAGCAGTTCGGGGAGTATTTCTGGAAACACCATATATTTT. Its translation: CATSSSGSISGNTIYF.

The chain uses TRBV28 and TRBJ1-3, with D perhaps matching TRBD1 (5 bases). Germline V gene data show CDR1 as MDHEN and CDR2 as SYDVKM. The CDR3 totals 15 residues. Trimming took 6 bases from V and 0 from J, leaving 12 bases between them. The CDR3 DNA is TGTGCCAGCAGAGCTCCAGGGACCTCTGGAAACACCATATATTTT. The encoded protein is CASRAPGTSGNTIYF.

The chain couples TRBV2 to TRBJ2-5; D perhaps matches TRBD1 (6 bases). This CDR3 has 15 amino acids. V was pared by 3 bases and J by 10 bases, with 21 bases between. From germline, CDR1 is SNHLY and CDR2 FYNNEI. DNA for the CDR3: TGTGCCAGCAGTGAGGGGGCAGGGGCTCAGGGTAGCCAGTACTTC. The encoded protein is CASSEGAGAQGSQYF.

The rearrangement links TRBV28 to TRBJ1-5, with D possibly TRBD1 on 5 matching bases. V was trimmed by 7 bases and J by 1 base, leaving 11 bases between them. This CDR3 comprises 14 residues. Germline lookup yields CDR1 MDHEN and CDR2 SYDVKM. In DNA form, the CDR3 reads TGTGCCAGCACGGGGCAGGGAAGCAATCAGCCCCAGCATTTT. Its protein is CASTGQGSNQPQHF.

The chain links TRBV6-5 to TRBJ1-2; 9 nucleotides agree with TRBD1. Germline-derived CDR1 and CDR2 are MNHEY and SVGAGI. CDR3 size: 14 residues. The V segment lost 6 bases and the J segment 5 bases; nucleotides outside the gene matches: 7. CDR3 sequence: CASSRDRVNYGYTF. CDR3 DNA: TGTGCCAGCAGCCGGGACAGGGTAAATTATGGCTACACCTTC.

This clone showed up just a few times. The chain is built from TRBV27 and TRBJ1-2, with a weak D call TRBD1 (6 bases). Per the germline V gene, CDR1 is MNHEY and CDR2 is SMNVEV (reference sequence). V was pared by 6 bases and J by 8 bases, with 16 bases between. The CDR3 is 13 amino acids. In DNA, the CDR3 is TGTGCCAGCAGCCGAGGGGGTTTTGACGGCTACACCTTC. Residues: CASSRGGFDGYTF.

V usage is TRBV21-1 and J usage is TRBJ1-6. TRBV21-1 counts as a pseudogene. The CDR3 has 15 residues. The CDR3 DNA follows: TGTGCCAGCCTTCCTGGAGATTCGGATAATTCACCCCTCCACTTT. It yields the protein CASLPGDSDNSPLHF.

V is TRBV6-4 and J is TRBJ2-3, with TRBD2 identical over 7 bases. The CDR3 covers 14 residues. V lost 4 bases and J lost 2; bases outside the gene matches: 3. Germline V lookup: CDR1 MRHNA, CDR2 SNTAGT. The CDR3 DNA reads as TGTGCCAGCAGTGGGGGACTAAACACAGATACGCAGTATTTT. Protein sequence: CASSGGLNTDTQYF.

V is TRBV6-1 and J is TRBJ2-7; 12 nucleotides line up with TRBD2. V lost 4 bases, J lost 1 base, and 8 bases stayed unmatched. Looked up from germline, CDR1 is MNHNS and CDR2 is SASEGT. This CDR3 is 17 amino acids long. CDR3 in amino acids: CASSGPTSGSSSYEQYF. Written as DNA, the CDR3 is TGTGCCAGCAGTGGTCCGACTAGCGGGAGTTCTTCCTACGAGCAGTACTTC.

The chain has TRBV7-9 and TRBJ1-5; D not resolved. The CDR3 runs 16 residues. The V end lost 4 bases, the J end lost 0 bases, and 13 bases lay between the germline ends. CDR1 is SEHNR, CDR2 FQNEAQ, per germline (reference sequence). The CDR3, as DNA: TGTGCCAGCAGCTACTACGGGAAGGGTAGCAATCAGCCCCAGCATTTT. Protein product: CASSYYGKGSNQPQHF.